A selection of T cell receptor beta chains follows, all from one sample in a study of blood T cell repertoires in COVID-19. Produced via immunoSEQ multiplex PCR; TCRdb's table is partial and in-frame only. The repertoire holds hundreds of thousands of clones, with just over 85% as singletons. Sequencing was carried out using peripheral blood. These receptors were taken from a woman aged 25 to 39 with active or convalescent COVID-19. The CDR3 runs from the conserved cysteine through the conserved F or W. The order of the fields is D gene, J gene, CDR3 length, clone size, V gene, CDR3 DNA, CDR3 protein. D genes are given only for firm matches. Rows may omit the clone size; those that give it use once, few, many or a size class.

- | TRBJ1-1 | 14 | - | TRBV6-5 | TGTGCCAGCAGTAGGGCGGGGGGTTTGACTGAAGCTTTCTTT | CASSRAGGLTEAFF
- | TRBJ1-5 | 16 | - | TRBV19 | TGTGCCAGTAGCCACCGGGACTGGGCTGGTCTTCAGCCCCAGCATTTT | CASSHRDWAGLQPQHF
TRBD2 | TRBJ2-7 | 15 | - | TRBV6-5 | TGTGCCAGCAATGGGGGACTAGCGGGAGAGGACGAGCAGTACTTC | CASNGGLAGEDEQYF
- | TRBJ1-1 | 14 | - | TRBV5-1 | TGCGCCAGCAGCACAGACGTAATGAACACTGAAGCTTTCTTT | CASSTDVMNTEAFF
TRBD2 | TRBJ2-3 | 15 | - | TRBV6-5 | TGTGCCAGCAGCTCGCTAGCGGGAGCTACAGATACGCAGTATTTT | CASSSLAGATDTQYF
TRBD1 | TRBJ1-2 | 12 | few | TRBV10-2 | TGCGCCAGCAGGGACAGGGGGGAAGGCTACACCTTC | CASRDRGEGYTF
- | TRBJ2-2 | 14 | - | TRBV6-4 | TGTGCCAGCAGTGACTCGGACTATACAGGGGAGCTGTTTTTT | CASSDSDYTGELFF
- | TRBJ2-7 | 13 | - | TRBV4-2 | TGTGCCAGCAGCCAAGATGGGCGCAACGAGCAGTACTTC | CASSQDGRNEQYF
- | TRBJ2-3 | 15 | - | TRBV6-6 | TGTGCCAGCAGTTACTCGAACAGTAACTTGGCTACGCAGTATTTT | CASSYSNSNLATQYF
- | TRBJ1-1 | 16 | - | TRBV3-1/TRBV3-2 | TGTGCCAGCAGCCATTTTCCGGGACAAAGAAACACTGAAGCTTTCTTT | CASSHFPGQRNTEAFF
- | TRBJ1-5 | 17 | - | TRBV19 | TGTGCCAGTAGTATAGATGTTTACAGGGTCGGCAATCAGCCCCAGCATTTT | CASSIDVYRVGNQPQHF
- | TRBJ1-1 | 14 | - | TRBV5-1 | TGCGCCAGCACCTCCGGGGGTCAGGAGACTGAAGCTTTCTTT | CASTSGGQETEAFF
TRBD2 | TRBJ2-7 | 16 | - | TRBV18 | TGTGCCAGCTCACCACCGGCTAGCGGGATCATCAACGAGCAGTACTTC | CASSPPASGIINEQYF
TRBD1 | TRBJ1-1 | 15 | - | TRBV5-1 | TGCGCCAGCAGCTTGGAGTGGACAGGGACCACTGAAGCTTTCTTT | CASSLEWTGTTEAFF
- | TRBJ2-7 | 13 | - | TRBV20-1 | TGCAGTGCTAGTTCGGGGGGCGGCTACGAGCAGTACTTC | CSASSGGGYEQYF
- | TRBJ2-5 | 13 | - | TRBV13 | TGTGCCAGCAGCTTGTCGGGGAAAGAGACCCAGTACTTC | CASSLSGKETQYF
TRBD2 | TRBJ2-7 | 16 | - | TRBV10-1 | TGCGCCAGGGGCACTAGCGGGGGGGCTAAAGTCTACGAGCAGTACTTC | CARGTSGGAKVYEQYF
TRBD1 | TRBJ1-3 | 17 | - | TRBV29-1 | TGCAGCGTAGCCACCGGGACAGATACTAGCTCTGGAAACACCATATATTTT | CSVATGTDTSSGNTIYF
TRBD2 | TRBJ2-2 | 18 | - | TRBV12-5 | TGTGCTAGTGGTTTCCGTCCCCCCGGGACTAATAACACCGGGGAGCTGTTTTTT | CASGFRPPGTNNTGELFF
- | TRBJ1-6 | 16 | - | TRBV14 | TGTGCCAGCAGCCGAGAAAGACAAAGCTATAATTCACCCCTCCACTTT | CASSRERQSYNSPLHF